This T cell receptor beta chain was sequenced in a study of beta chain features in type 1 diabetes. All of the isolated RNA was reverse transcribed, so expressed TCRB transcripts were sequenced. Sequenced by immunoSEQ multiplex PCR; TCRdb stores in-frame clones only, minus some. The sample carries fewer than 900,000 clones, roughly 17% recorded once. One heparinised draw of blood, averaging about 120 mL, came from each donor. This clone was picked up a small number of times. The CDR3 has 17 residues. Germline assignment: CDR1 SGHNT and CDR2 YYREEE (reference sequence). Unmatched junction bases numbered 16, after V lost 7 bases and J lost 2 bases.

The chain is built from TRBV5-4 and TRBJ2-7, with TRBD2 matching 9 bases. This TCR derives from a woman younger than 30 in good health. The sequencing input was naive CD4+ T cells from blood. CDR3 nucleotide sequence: TGTGCCAGCCGAAAAGGAGGGGGCGGGAGGGACCCCTACGAGCAGTACTTC. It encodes CASRKGGGGRDPYEQYF.